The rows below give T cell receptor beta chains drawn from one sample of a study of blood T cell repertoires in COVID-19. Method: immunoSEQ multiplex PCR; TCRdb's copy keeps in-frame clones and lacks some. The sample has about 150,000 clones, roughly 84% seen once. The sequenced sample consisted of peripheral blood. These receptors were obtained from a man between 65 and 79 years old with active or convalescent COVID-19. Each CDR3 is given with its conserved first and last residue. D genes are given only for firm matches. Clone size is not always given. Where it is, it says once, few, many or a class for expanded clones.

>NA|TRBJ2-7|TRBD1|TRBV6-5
CASSPDREPSYEQYF
TGTGCCAGCAGCCCCGACAGGGAGCCCTCCTACGAGCAGTACTTC
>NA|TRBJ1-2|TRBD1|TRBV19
CASSSGRTGHGYTF
TGTGCCAGTAGTTCGGGGCGGACAGGCCATGGCTACACCTTC
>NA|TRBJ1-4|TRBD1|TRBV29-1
CSVETSGTVNEKLFF
TGCAGCGTTGAAACATCCGGGACAGTTAATGAAAAACTGTTTTTT
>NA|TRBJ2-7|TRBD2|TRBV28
CASSFSGLAGGYEQYF
TGTGCCAGCAGTTTTTCGGGACTAGCGGGAGGGTACGAGCAGTACTTC
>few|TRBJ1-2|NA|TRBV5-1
CASSPTDPRNYGYTF
TGCGCCAGCAGCCCTACTGACCCGAGGAACTATGGCTACACCTTC
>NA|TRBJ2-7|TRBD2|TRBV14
CASSRGLGVYEQYF
TGTGCCAGCAGCCGCGGACTAGGCGTGTACGAGCAGTACTTC
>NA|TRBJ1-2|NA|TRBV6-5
CASSYTTLYGYTF
TGTGCCAGCAGTTACACCACTCTCTATGGCTACACCTTC
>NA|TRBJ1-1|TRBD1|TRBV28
CASSASDRGRTEAFF
TGTGCCAGCAGTGCCTCGGACAGGGGGCGAACTGAAGCTTTCTTT
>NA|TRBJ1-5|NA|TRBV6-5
CASRDTGTNQPQHF
TGTGCCAGCAGGGATACAGGGACCAATCAGCCCCAGCATTTT
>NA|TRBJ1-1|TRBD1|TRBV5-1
CASSLDGTGPLMAFF
TGCGCCAGCAGCTTGGACGGGACAGGGCCCTTGATGGCTTTCTTT
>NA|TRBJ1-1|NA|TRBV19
CASSLLKKGFGTEAFF
TGTGCCAGTAGTCTATTGAAGAAGGGGTTCGGCACTGAAGCTTTCTTT
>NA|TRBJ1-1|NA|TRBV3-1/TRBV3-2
CASSPGLITEAFF
TGTGCCAGCAGCCCGGGGTTAATCACTGAAGCTTTCTTT
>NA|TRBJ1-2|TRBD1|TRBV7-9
CAQGEPSYGYTF
TGTGCCCAGGGGGAACCGAGCTATGGCTACACCTTC
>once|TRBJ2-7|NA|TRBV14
CASSQVPPGWGGKSGEQYF
TGTGCCAGCAGCCAAGTCCCCCCCGGTTGGGGAGGAAAGTCCGGCGAGCAGTACTTC
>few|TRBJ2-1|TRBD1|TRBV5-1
CASSLLTTRTGGNEQFF
TGCGCCAGCAGCTTGTTGACAACCCGGACAGGTGGTAATGAGCAGTTCTTC
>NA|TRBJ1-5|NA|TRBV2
CASNRVSNQPQHF
TGTGCCAGTAACAGGGTTAGCAATCAGCCCCAGCATTTT
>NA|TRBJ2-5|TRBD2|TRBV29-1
CSVEEGFSGEVGTQYF
TGCAGCGTTGAGGAGGGTTTTAGCGGGGAAGTGGGGACCCAGTACTTC
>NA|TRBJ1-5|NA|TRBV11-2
CASSLGAGNQPQHF
TGTGCCAGCAGCTTAGGGGCAGGGAATCAGCCCCAGCATTTT
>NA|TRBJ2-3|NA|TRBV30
CAWSVRFSDNTDTQYF
TGTGCCTGGAGTGTACGGTTTAGCGATAACACAGATACGCAGTATTTT
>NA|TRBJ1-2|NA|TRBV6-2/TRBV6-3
CASSYIQNYGYTF
TGTGCCAGCAGTTACATACAGAACTATGGCTACACCTTC
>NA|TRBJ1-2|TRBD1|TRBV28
CASSSQGQGGGYGYTF
TGTGCCAGCAGTTCCCAGGGACAGGGGGGAGGGTATGGCTACACCTTC
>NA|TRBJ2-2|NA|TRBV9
CASSVVKGANTGELFF
TGTGCCAGCAGCGTAGTTAAAGGAGCGAACACCGGGGAGCTGTTTTTT